These 10 T cell receptor beta chains came from one sample sequenced in a study of blood T cell repertoires in COVID-19. TCRdb keeps only in-frame clones here, not all; method: immunoSEQ multiplex PCR. Found here are fewer than 350,000 clones, 80% to 90% of them singletons; the top ten hold about an eighth. Material for sequencing was peripheral blood. Receptors were obtained from an older woman with COVID-19, enrolled during active disease.

The rearrangement uses TRBV9 and TRBJ2-7; D not resolved. From germline, CDR1 is SGDLS and CDR2 YYNGEE. This CDR3 region has 14 residues. V shed 4 bases and J shed 2 bases, with 13 bases lying between them. This CDR3 reads CASSPRFYAYEQYF. The CDR3 nucleotides read TGTGCCAGCAGCCCGAGGTTCTACGCCTACGAGCAGTACTTC.

The CDR3 sequence: CAWTTGGNQPQHF. CDR3 nucleotide sequence: TGTGCCTGGACCACAGGGGGCAATCAGCCCCAGCATTTT. The rearrangement joins TRBV30 to TRBJ1-5; TRBD1 matches 7 bases. J gave up 2 bases and V 4 bases, and 2 bases lay outside the gene matches. The germline V gene has CDR1 GTSNPN and CDR2 SVGIG (reference sequence). CDR3 length: 13 residues.

This chain joins TRBV28 and TRBJ2-7; TRBD1 aligns across 8 bases. This CDR3 region has 15 residues. Unmatched junction bases numbered 8, after V lost 6 bases and J lost 1 base. Germline V gene sequence: CDR1 MDHEN, CDR2 SYDVKM. The chain's CDR3 is CASRPLGQGSYEQYF. CDR3 nucleotides: TGTGCCAGCAGACCACTTGGACAGGGTTCCTACGAGCAGTACTTC.

The chain carries TRBV10-3 and TRBJ2-1; 7 bases agree with TRBD2. Germline loops: CDR1 ENHRY, CDR2 SYGVKD. J gave up 3 bases and V 6 bases, and 5 bases lay outside the gene matches. The CDR3 sequence is 14 residues long. The CDR3 nucleotides are TGTGCCATCAGGTCCTCTAGCGGCTACAATGAGCAGTTCTTC. It codes for CAIRSSSGYNEQFF.

The chain joins TRBV5-4 to TRBJ2-3; D not resolved. Germline CDR1 and CDR2: SGHNT and YYREEE (reference sequence). Trimming cost V 0 bases and J 1 base, with 9 bases left between them. CDR3 length: 15 amino acids. CDR3: CASSLDGGGTDTQYF. The CDR3 DNA is TGTGCCAGCAGCTTGGATGGCGGTGGCACAGATACGCAGTATTTT.

The V and J genes are TRBV20-1 and TRBJ1-1, with TRBD1 as a possible D gene (6 bases). The CDR3 is 11 residues long. Trimming took 6 bases from V and 8 from J, leaving 13 bases between them. CDR1 and CDR2 from the germline V gene are DFQATT and SNEGSKA (reference sequence). The CDR3, as DNA: TGCAGTGCCACGAACGACAGGGAAGCTTTCTTT. Amino acids: CSATNDREAFF.

As to this clone: Distinct nucleotide sequences in the sample also encode this CDR3. The chain joins TRBV6-2 or TRBV6-3 to TRBJ2-7; D not certain. The germline V and J ends were trimmed by 5 bases and 0 bases, with 5 bases remaining between them. The CDR3 contains 12 residues. The germline V gene has CDR1 MNHEY and CDR2 SVGEGT. CDR3 region: CASSPSSYEQYF. The CDR3 DNA follows: TGTGCCAGCAGTCCGAGCTCCTACGAGCAGTACTTC.

V is TRBV7-9 and J is TRBJ1-5; 8 nucleotides align to TRBD1. CDR1 SEHNR and CDR2 FQNEAQ come from the germline V gene (reference sequence). J was trimmed by 6 bases and V by 1 base; bases with no gene match: 8. The CDR3 totals 16 residues. The CDR3 nucleotides are TGTGCCAGCAGCTTAGGAACGGGACAGGTAGGTCAGCCCCAGCATTTT. As protein: CASSLGTGQVGQPQHF.

This clone was counted once. The chain combines TRBV27 with TRBJ1-5; D may be TRBD1 (6 bases). There are 15 residues in the CDR3. Trimming shortened V by 4 bases and J by 3 bases, and 13 bases separated the two germline ends. The germline gives CDR1 MNHEY, CDR2 SMNVEV (reference sequence). The CDR3 DNA reads TGTGCCAGCAGTTCCTCTCAGGGGAACAATCAGCCCCAGCATTTT. Encoded protein: CASSSSQGNNQPQHF.

The chain combines TRBV5-4 with TRBJ1-2; unclear D gene. The V and J ends lost 4 bases and 0 bases respectively, with 13 bases between them. Germline V gene lookup returns CDR1 SGHNT and CDR2 YYREEE (reference sequence). This CDR3 contains 15 residues. The CDR3 loop is CASSLPDGANYGYTF. Here the CDR3 DNA reads TGTGCCAGCAGCCTTCCGGACGGGGCTAACTATGGCTACACCTTC.